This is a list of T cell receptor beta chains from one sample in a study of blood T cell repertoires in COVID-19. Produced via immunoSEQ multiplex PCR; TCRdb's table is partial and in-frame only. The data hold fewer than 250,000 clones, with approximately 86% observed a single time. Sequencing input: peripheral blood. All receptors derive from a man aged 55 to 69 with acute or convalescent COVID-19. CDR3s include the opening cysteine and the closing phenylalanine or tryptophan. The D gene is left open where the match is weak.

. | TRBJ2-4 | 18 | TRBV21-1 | TGTGCCAGCAGCAAAGGAGTGGACAATGTTATGGCCAAAAACATTCAGTACTTC | CASSKGVDNVMAKNIQYF
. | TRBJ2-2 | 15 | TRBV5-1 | TGCGCCAGCAGCTTGTGGGCTACGAACACCGGGGAGCTGTTTTTT | CASSLWATNTGELFF
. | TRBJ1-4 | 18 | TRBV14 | TGTGCCAGCAGCCACCCCTCAGGGTTAAGTGCAACTAATGAAAAACTGTTTTTT | CASSHPSGLSATNEKLFF
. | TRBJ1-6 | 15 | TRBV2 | TGTGCCAGCAGTGACGGTGTGGGGGGGGGCCCGCCTCTCCACTTT | CASSDGVGGGPPLHF
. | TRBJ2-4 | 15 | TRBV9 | TGTGCCAGCAGCGTAAGGGGAACAGGGTTTGGCATTCAGTACTTC | CASSVRGTGFGIQYF
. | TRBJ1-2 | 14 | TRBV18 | TGTGCCAGCTCACCACCGCAGGATTTTCGAGGCTACACCTTC | CASSPPQDFRGYTF
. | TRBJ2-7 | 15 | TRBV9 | TGTGCCAGCAGCAAATCTCCGGGGAGCTCCTACGAGCAGTACTTC | CASSKSPGSSYEQYF
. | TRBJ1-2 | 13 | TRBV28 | TGTGCCAGCAGTGGGGCCCCTGTTTTAAGCTACACCTTC | CASSGAPVLSYTF
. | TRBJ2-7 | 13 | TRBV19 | TGTGCCAGTAGTATAGGGCCATCCTACGAGCAGTACTTC | CASSIGPSYEQYF
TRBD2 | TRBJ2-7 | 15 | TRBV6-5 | TGTGCCAGCAGGCTCCAACTAGCGGGGGACTACGAGCAGTACTTC | CASRLQLAGDYEQYF
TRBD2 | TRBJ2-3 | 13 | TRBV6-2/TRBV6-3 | TGTGCCAGCAGTTTCGGGGGGGCAGATACGCAGTATTTT | CASSFGGADTQYF
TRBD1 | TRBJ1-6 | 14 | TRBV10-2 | TGCGCCAGCAGTTTGGGACAGCCGAATTCACCCCTCCACTTT | CASSLGQPNSPLHF
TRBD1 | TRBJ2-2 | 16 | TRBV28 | TGTGCCAGCAGGATGGGACAGGGGCTGAACACCGGGGAGCTGTTTTTT | CASRMGQGLNTGELFF
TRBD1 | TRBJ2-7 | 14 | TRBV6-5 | TGTGCCAGCAGTTACCTGCGACAGGGGCACGAGCAGTACTTC | CASSYLRQGHEQYF
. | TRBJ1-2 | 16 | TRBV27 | TGTGCCAGCAGTCCTCGTGGCGCGGGATTGGGCTATGGCTACACCTTC | CASSPRGAGLGYGYTF
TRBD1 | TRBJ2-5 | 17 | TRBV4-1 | TGCGCCAGCAGCCAAGGCCACAGGACAGGAAGCCAAGAGACCCAGTACTTC | CASSQGHRTGSQETQYF
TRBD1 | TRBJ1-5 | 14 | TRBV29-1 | TGCAGCGTGTTGGAGGGGGCGCGTCATCAGCCCCAGCATTTT | CSVLEGARHQPQHF
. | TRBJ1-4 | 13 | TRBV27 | TGTGCCAGCAGTCGTGCAGGGTGGGAAAAACTGTTTTTT | CASSRAGWEKLFF